This paragraph reports one TCR beta chain. Its matching antigen is unknown. The assay was run at deep level. Libraries were prepared by immunoSEQ multiplex PCR; TCRdb keeps only in-frame clonotypes and omits some of them. The data hold around 610,000 clones, with 90% to 97% observed a single time. The record originates from a study of shared clonotypes between healthy human individuals. On the study more broadly: CD4 naive and memory got three plates each, CD8 naive two, CD8 memory one.

Naive CD8 isolation took CD45RO-negative cells positively selected for CCR7 and excluded terminally differentiated effector memory CD45RA+ cells. Regarding the study as a whole: Memory subsets generally showed lower estimated richness than naive subsets.

Sequences were obtained from naive CD8+ T cells sorted from blood. This sequence was found in a woman under 40 in good health.

The CDR3 coding sequence is TGTGCCAGCAGCTCAATGGGGCGCGAGCAGTACTTC. Translating gives CASSSMGREQYF. This chain uses TRBV28 with TRBJ2-7; weak D call: TRBD1 (5 bases). The CDR3 is made up of 12 amino acids. The V end lost 6 bases, the J end lost 6 bases, and 12 bases lay between the germline ends. Germline CDR1 MDHEN, CDR2 SYDVKM.